Presented here are 10 T cell receptor beta chains from one specimen sequenced in a study of response to subunit inactivated influenza vaccine (dated by TCRdb to 2016 to 2019). Library preparation used RT-PCR. Reads for this sample came from an Illumina HiSeq 2500. In-frame beta chains were kept once TCRdb had trimmed the public reads at Q25 with fastp and called clones with MiXCR. Under each unique CDR3 protein, matching rows form one entry showing the most common genes and DNA. The sample records over 150,000 distinct CDR3 sequences, about 9% of which are singletons. In total, the top ten clones hold under 13% of the sample. The sample in question was non-naive T cells sorted from PBMCs, obtained on the day of vaccination. The sample's cell subset or site label, decoded: memory T cell fraction. These receptors all stem from a man aged 45-60 years who received an inactivated influenza vaccine. Donor details come from another sample of the same person, matched by shared clones.

The chain employs TRBV19 and TRBJ1-1; 7 bases align to TRBD1. The CDR3 loop spans 14 amino acids. Germline loops: CDR1 LNHDA, CDR2 SQIVND (reference sequence). V was pared by 7 bases and J by 1 base, with 6 bases of the junction left unmatched. The CDR3 spells CASTDRVQNTEAFF. CDR3 in DNA: TGTGCCAGTACCGACAGGGTTCAGAACACTGAAGCTTTCTTT. The whole variable domain, remainder taken from reference TRBV19 and TRBJ1-1, is DGGITQSPKYLFRKEGQNVTLSCEQNLNHDAMYWYRQDPGQGLRLIYYSQIVNDFQKGDIAEGYSVSREKKESFPLTVTSAQKNPTAFYLCASTDRVQNTEAFFGQGTRLTVV.

This clonotype was found many times. CDR3 residues: CSANPTGGEKLFF. The CDR3 DNA is TGCAGTGCTAACCCGACAGGTGGGGAAAAACTGTTTTTT. This chain uses TRBV20-1 with TRBJ1-4; maybe TRBD1 (6 bases). The CDR3 is made up of 13 amino acids. Germline CDR1 DFQATT, CDR2 SNEGSKA (reference sequence). The V end lost 4 bases, the J end lost 8 bases, and 14 bases lay between the germline ends.

The chain joins TRBV6-1 to TRBJ1-6; D ambiguous. Germline CDR1 and CDR2: MNHNS and SASEGT. Trimming removed 3 bases at V and 7 bases at J, with 10 bases between. The CDR3 consists of 14 residues. CDR3 DNA sequence: TGTGCCAGCAGTGAGGGTTTTAACAATTCACCCCTCCACTTT. It specifies CASSEGFNNSPLHF.

This clonotype was detected many times. The V call is TRBV27, the J call TRBJ1-5; TRBD1 matches at 7 bases. After removal of 6 bases from V and 4 bases from J, the junction contained 3 bases not matched to a gene. The CDR3 length is 13 residues. Germline values: CDR1 MNHEY, CDR2 SMNVEV (reference sequence). CDR3 residues: CASRLTGNQPQHF. The CDR3 DNA follows: TGTGCCAGCAGACTGACAGGGAATCAGCCCCAGCATTTT.

The chain has TRBV27 and TRBJ2-5; 8 bases are shared with TRBD2. CDR1 MNHEY and CDR2 SMNVEV come from the germline V gene (reference sequence). V lost 6 bases and J lost 2; bases outside the gene matches: 11. CDR3 length equals 16 residues. This CDR3 reads CASSQEPSGQQETQYF. DNA of the CDR3: TGTGCCAGCAGCCAGGAACCTAGCGGGCAGCAAGAGACCCAGTACTTC.

This clonotype has only a few counts. V and J are TRBV19 and TRBJ2-2; D is unresolved. Trimming stripped 9 bases from V and 0 bases from J, with 17 bases between. CDR3 length: 16 amino acids. Germline V gives CDR1 LNHDA, CDR2 SQIVND (reference sequence). The CDR3 nucleotides are TGTGCCAGCCGTGGCCGCCGGGCCGCGAACACCGGGGAGCTGTTTTTT. Translating gives CASRGRRAANTGELFF. The complete variable domain, with remaining parts taken from reference TRBV19 and TRBJ2-2, reads DGGITQSPKYLFRKEGQNVTLSCEQNLNHDAMYWYRQDPGQGLRLIYYSQIVNDFQKGDIAEGYSVSREKKESFPLTVTSAQKNPTAFYLCASRGRRAANTGELFFGEGSRLTVL.

V gene TRBV11-1 combines with J gene TRBJ2-1; D call uncertain. V lost 5 bases to trimming and J lost 7 bases, with 6 bases between them. The CDR3 sequence is 11 residues long. Germline loops: CDR1 SGHAT, CDR2 FQDESV (reference sequence). CDR3 amino acids: CASSTENEQFF. CDR3 DNA: TGTGCCAGCAGCACCGAGAATGAGCAGTTCTTC.

In regard to this clonotype: A much larger clone lies a single base off, so this may be a read error. The rearrangement joins TRBV6-5 to TRBJ2-2, with 7 bases fitting TRBD2. With 2 bases clipped from V and 9 bases from J, the junction kept 6 bases outside the gene matches. This CDR3 contains 14 residues. CDR1 is MNHEY and CDR2 is SVGAGI in the germline V gene. The CDR3 loop reads CASSYVLADRELFF. The CDR3 DNA reads TGTGCCAGCAGTTACGTCCTAGCGGATCGGGAGCTGTTTTTT.

This clonotype occurred many times. The CDR3 DNA reads as TGTGCCAGCAGTTTAGTCAGGGGAAGTCAGCCCCAGCATTTT. It codes for CASSLVRGSQPQHF. The rearrangement joins TRBV12-3 or TRBV12-4 to TRBJ1-5; weak D call: TRBD1 (6 bases). V lost 1 base to trimming and J lost 6 bases, with 10 bases between them. The CDR3 totals 14 residues.

This chain links TRBV7-6 with TRBJ1-1; the D gene is possibly TRBD1 (6 bases). This CDR3 has 15 amino acids. Germline CDR1 reads SGHVS; CDR2 reads FNYEAQ. V gave up 1 base and J gave up 0 bases, with 9 bases separating them. The chain's CDR3 is CASSLVGGLNTEAFF. CDR3 in DNA: TGTGCCAGCAGCTTAGTAGGGGGATTGAACACTGAAGCTTTCTTT.